This T cell receptor (beta chain) was sequenced during a study of shared clonotypes between healthy human individuals. Whole-study results and caveats: Limitation of the genetic and exposure-history diversity represented came from the few donors.

As regards this clone: Antigen specificity is unknown.

This was a deep-level run. TCRdb's table, derived via immunoSEQ multiplex PCR, lists solely in-frame clones and lacks some. The data hold some 450,000 clones, with roughly three quarters observed a single time. V lost 4 bases to trimming and J lost 5 bases, with 16 bases between them. The CDR3 has 15 residues. Germline CDR1 reads MGHRA; CDR2 reads YSYEKL. The material sequenced was PBMCs. The chain employs TRBV4-1 and TRBJ2-3; D is unclear. This TCR was sampled from a woman aged 40 to 55 in good health. Some clones in this sample may be carry-over from other donors' samples. The CDR3 protein is CASSPWVSIGDTQYF. CDR3 sequence (DNA): TGCGCCAGCAGCCCCTGGGTGTCCATTGGAGATACGCAGTATTTT.